This T cell receptor beta chain was sequenced in a study of blood T cell repertoires in COVID-19. Study as a whole: The study drew acute and convalescent COVID-19 samples from the United States, Italy and Spain.

CDR3 length: 15 residues. Germline V CDR1 and CDR2: DFQATT, SNEGSKA (reference sequence). V was trimmed by 3 bases and J by 4 bases, leaving 17 bases between them. Methods used by the authors: Scientists estimated how many nucleated cells there were by amplifying reference gene primers. TCRdb keeps only in-frame clones here, not all; method: immunoSEQ multiplex PCR. V, J and clone size were drawn from that table, and D and trimming were deduced from the DNA. The repertoire holds fewer than 350,000 clones, with around 81% as singletons. This TCR was recovered from a woman between 55 and 75 years old with active or convalescent COVID-19. Sequenced sample: peripheral blood. The genes are TRBV20-1 and TRBJ2-3; D perhaps matches TRBD2 (5 bases). CDR3 amino acids: CSASPSVGSADTQYF. CDR3 DNA: TGCAGTGCTAGTCCCTCGGTGGGGAGTGCAGATACGCAGTATTTT.